This T cell receptor beta chain originates from a study of CD8+ T cells in alopecia areata. Study details: Treated individuals took tofacitinib by mouth, 5 to 10 mg twice daily.

In each case, RNA was isolated and then reverse transcribed into cDNA as the sequencing template. Using immunoSEQ multiplex PCR, the repertoire was profiled, and TCRdb retains in-frame clones only, with some absent. The repertoire has around 140,000 clones, approximately 49% of them found once; the top ten carry approximately 19%. V lost 3 bases to trimming and J lost 1 base; unmatched junction nucleotides: 5. The CDR3 extends over 17 amino acids. Germline CDR1 SGDLS, CDR2 YYNGEE. The receptor was derived from a human donor with alopecia areata. The V call is TRBV9, the J call TRBJ2-2; TRBD2 matches 11 bases. Sequenced material: CD8+ T cells sorted from blood, taken at week 0. CDR3 sequence: CASSASGGPWNTGELFF. The CDR3 DNA is TGTGCCAGCAGCGCTAGCGGGGGGCCCTGGAACACCGGGGAGCTGTTTTTT.